These 29 T cell receptor beta chains originate from one sample sequenced in a study of blood T cell repertoires in COVID-19. Clones were sequenced by immunoSEQ multiplex PCR, and TCRdb holds only the in-frame ones, with some missing. The repertoire holds about 360,000 clones, with more than 85% as singletons. Sequenced sample: peripheral blood. The receptors originated from a human donor in a cohort sampled during active COVID-19.

This rearrangement joins TRBV9 to TRBJ1-6; D unclear. V dropped 2 bases and J dropped 3 bases, with 6 bases sitting between them. The CDR3 covers 14 residues. CDR1 is SGDLS and CDR2 is YYNGEE in the germline V gene. In DNA form, the CDR3 reads TGTGCCAGCAGCGTCAGTTACTATAATTCACCCCTCCACTTT. Translating it yields CASSVSYYNSPLHF.

The V and J genes are TRBV5-8 and TRBJ2-7, with 9 bases lining up with TRBD1. V lost 5 bases to trimming and J lost 5 bases; unmatched junction nucleotides: 8. This CDR3 region has 14 residues. Germline V gene sequence: CDR1 SGHTS, CDR2 YDEGEE. CDR3 DNA: TGTGCCAGCAGGATACAGGGGGCAAGCCACGAGCAGTACTTC. It is translated as CASRIQGASHEQYF.

The V gene is TRBV5-1, the J gene TRBJ2-1; 10 bases are shared with TRBD2. The CDR3 consists of 16 residues. V was pared by 3 bases and J by 2 bases, with 5 bases of the junction left unmatched. Looked up from germline, CDR1 is SGHRS and CDR2 is YFSETQ. In nucleotides, the CDR3 is TGCGCCAGCAGCTCAGAAGCGGGAGGGCCCTACAATGAGCAGTTCTTC. This sequence encodes CASSSEAGGPYNEQFF.

For this clone: This could be a read error, since a much larger clone is one nucleotide away. The chain recombines TRBV11-1 with TRBJ2-3; D possibly corresponds to TRBD2 (6 bases). The CDR3 has 14 residues. Germline lookup yields CDR1 SGHAT and CDR2 FQDESV (reference sequence). V lost 6 bases to trimming and J lost 0 bases, with 10 bases between them. The CDR3 sequence is CASSSGTSTDTQYF. The CDR3 DNA reads as TGTGCCAGCAGTTCCGGGACTAGCACAGATACGCAGTATTTT.

The J gene is TRBJ2-7, the V gene TRBV7-9; perhaps TRBD2 as D (7 bases). Germline CDR1 and CDR2: SEHNR and FQNEAQ (reference sequence). The CDR3 runs to 15 residues. V dropped 5 bases and J dropped 2 bases, with 16 bases sitting between them. The CDR3 DNA reads TGTGCCAGCAGCCCCCTGCGGGGGCGTACCTACGAGCAGTACTTC. The encoded protein is CASSPLRGRTYEQYF.

The genes are TRBV9 and TRBJ1-2; TRBD1 aligns across 8 bases. Germline assignment: CDR1 SGDLS and CDR2 YYNGEE. Losses at the gene ends were 4 bases for V and 4 bases for J; bases not matched to a gene: 9. The CDR3 extends over 15 amino acids. The CDR3 reads CASSLTGASGYGYTF. In nucleotides, the CDR3 is TGTGCCAGCAGCTTGACAGGGGCGTCGGGCTATGGCTACACCTTC.

This clone was counted once. The chain links TRBV7-9 to TRBJ2-5; D unresolved. Trimming took off 0 bases at V and 2 bases at J, with 10 bases between the two ends. This CDR3 is built from 15 residues. The germline V gene has CDR1 SEHNR and CDR2 FQNEAQ (reference sequence). CDR3 in amino acids: CASSLALESQETQYF. The DNA for the CDR3 is TGTGCCAGCAGCTTAGCGCTTGAGTCACAAGAGACCCAGTACTTC.

This chain joins TRBV5-1 and TRBJ1-1, with D possibly TRBD1 on 6 matching bases. The V gene lost 2 bases and the J gene lost 0 bases, with 11 bases spanning the gap. The CDR3 covers 15 residues. Per germline, CDR1 SGHRS and CDR2 YFSETQ. The CDR3 protein is CASSFGDTLNTEAFF. The CDR3 DNA sequence: TGCGCCAGCAGCTTCGGGGACACCCTGAACACTGAAGCTTTCTTT.

The chain has TRBV19 and TRBJ2-1; TRBD2 is a possible D gene (6 bases). The V gene lost 7 bases and the J gene lost 6 bases, with 13 bases spanning the gap. The CDR3 totals 13 residues. Germline V gives CDR1 LNHDA, CDR2 SQIVND (reference sequence). The CDR3 DNA sequence: TGTGCCAGTACCTGGGTGGGGGGCAATGAGCAGTTCTTC. It codes for CASTWVGGNEQFF. The full variable domain, in which reference TRBV19 and TRBJ2-1 provide the parts outside the CDR3, is DGGITQSPKYLFRKEGQNVTLSCEQNLNHDAMYWYRQDPGQGLRLIYYSQIVNDFQKGDIAEGYSVSREKKESFPLTVTSAQKNPTAFYLCASTWVGGNEQFFGPGTRLTVL.

J is TRBJ2-7 and V is TRBV3-1 (or the pseudogene TRBV3-2), with D possibly TRBD1 on 5 matching bases. Germline CDR1 and CDR2: LGHDT and YNNKEL (reference sequence). This CDR3 region has 15 residues. V lost 0 bases and J 4 bases, leaving 13 bases between the germline ends. This chain's CDR3 is CASSQDGAVGYEQYF. DNA of the CDR3: TGTGCCAGCAGCCAAGATGGGGCAGTGGGTTACGAGCAGTACTTC.

J is TRBJ2-4 and V is TRBV4-1, with 9 bases fitting TRBD2. CDR3 size: 18 residues. Germline V gene sequence: CDR1 MGHRA, CDR2 YSYEKL. V gave up 4 bases and J gave up 0 bases; unmatched junction bases: 10. The CDR3, as DNA: TGCGCCAGCAGCCCCCGGACGTTAGCGGGGGTAGCCAAAAACATTCAGTACTTC. Amino acid sequence: CASSPRTLAGVAKNIQYF.

Written as DNA, the CDR3 is TGTGCCAGCAGCTCGGGACAGGCCTTAAACTATGGCTACACCTTC. This gives the protein CASSSGQALNYGYTF. This chain uses TRBV5-4 with TRBJ1-2; the match to TRBD1 covers 8 bases. Germline CDR1 and CDR2: SGHNT and YYREEE (reference sequence). V was pared by 3 bases and J by 2 bases, with 6 bases of the junction left unmatched. This CDR3 is 15 amino acids long.

The genes are TRBV2 and TRBJ2-7; 9 nucleotides align to TRBD2. The germline V gene has CDR1 SNHLY and CDR2 FYNNEI. V trimming: 8 bases; J trimming: 7 bases; junction bases outside the gene matches: 9. This CDR3 has 13 residues. The CDR3 protein is CASQGLATTEQYF. CDR3 bases: TGTGCCAGCCAGGGACTAGCAACTACGGAGCAGTACTTC. Based on the CDR3 plus reference TRBV2 and TRBJ2-7, the full variable domain is EPEVTQTPSHQVTQMGQEVILRCVPISNHLYFYWYRQILGQKVEFLVSFYNNEISEKSEIFDDQFSVERPDGSNFTLKIRSTKLEDSAMYFCASQGLATTEQYFGPGTRLTVT.

This clone was picked up one time. This chain joins TRBV6-5 and TRBJ2-1, with TRBD1 identical over 7 bases. Per germline, CDR1 MNHEY and CDR2 SVGAGI. The CDR3 consists of 15 residues. Trimming removed 8 bases from V and 0 bases from J; junction bases left unmatched: 7. The CDR3 spells CASSDRESSYNEQFF. In DNA, the CDR3 is TGTGCCAGCTCAGACAGGGAAAGCTCCTACAATGAGCAGTTCTTC.

V usage is TRBV6-5 and J usage is TRBJ2-2, with 7 bases lining up with TRBD2. Losses at the gene ends were 7 bases for V and 0 bases for J; bases not matched to a gene: 2. In germline, CDR1 is MNHEY, CDR2 SVGAGI. The CDR3 loop spans 14 amino acids. The CDR3 sequence is CASMGGANTGELFF. The CDR3 DNA reads TGTGCCAGCATGGGAGGGGCGAACACCGGGGAGCTGTTTTTT.

The V gene is TRBV4-1, the J gene TRBJ2-2; D remains unclear. CDR3 length equals 15 residues. The V end lost 1 base, the J end lost 6 bases, and 12 bases lay between the germline ends. CDR1 is MGHRA and CDR2 is YSYEKL in the germline V gene. The CDR3 nucleotides read TGCGCCAGCAGCCAAGCGGGTGGAGACGCCGGGGAGCTGTTTTTT. Protein: CASSQAGGDAGELFF.

This chain links TRBV28 with TRBJ1-6, with D uncertain. The germline gives CDR1 MDHEN, CDR2 SYDVKM. The CDR3 is 14 amino acids. Trimming pared 5 bases from V and 8 bases from J, leaving 13 bases between. As DNA, the CDR3 is TGTGCCAGCAGTCTCTTAACTTCGGATTCACCCCTCCACTTT. Amino acid sequence: CASSLLTSDSPLHF.

This rearrangement joins TRBV28 to TRBJ2-7, with 7 bases identical to TRBD2. This CDR3 is 13 amino acids long. V shed 7 bases, J shed 2 bases, and the junction held 5 bases outside the gene matches. Germline lookup yields CDR1 MDHEN and CDR2 SYDVKM. CDR3 region: CASTGGTTYEQYF. CDR3 coding DNA: TGTGCCAGCACAGGAGGGACTACCTACGAGCAGTACTTC.

The genes are TRBV7-3 and TRBJ2-7; the match to TRBD2 covers 7 bases. CDR1 and CDR2 (germline): SGHTA, FQGTGA. V lost 1 base to trimming and J lost 5 bases; unmatched junction nucleotides: 8. This CDR3 is 15 amino acids long. Here the CDR3 DNA reads TGTGCCAGCAGCTTAATGGCGGGGGATAAGAACGAGCAGTACTTC. Amino acids: CASSLMAGDKNEQYF.

This chain links TRBV5-4 with TRBJ1-6; TRBD1 might be the D (6 bases). The CDR3 length is 15 residues. CDR1 SGHNT and CDR2 YYREEE come from the germline V gene (reference sequence). V lost 4 bases to trimming and J lost 7 bases, with 15 bases between them. The DNA for the CDR3 is TGTGCCAGCAGCCTTAATGGACAGCCAAATTCACCCCTCCACTTT. Translation: CASSLNGQPNSPLHF.

The J gene is TRBJ2-3, the V gene TRBV7-9; D may be TRBD1 (6 bases). The length of the CDR3 is 17 residues. V was clipped by 0 bases and J by 4 bases, with 17 bases between them. Germline V gives CDR1 SEHNR, CDR2 FQNEAQ (reference sequence). The CDR3 sequence: CASSLAIAGKGADTQYF. Written as DNA, the CDR3 is TGTGCCAGCAGCTTAGCGATTGCCGGGAAGGGGGCAGATACGCAGTATTTT.

This sequence joins TRBV7-3 and TRBJ1-1, with D unclear. Per the germline V gene, CDR1 is SGHTA and CDR2 is FQGTGA. Trimming pared 6 bases from V and 0 bases from J, leaving 8 bases between. The CDR3 consists of 13 residues. DNA of the CDR3: TGTGCCAGCAGGAGGAATATGAACACTGAAGCTTTCTTT. It is translated as CASRRNMNTEAFF. The variable domain in full, with the rest retrieved from reference TRBV7-3 and TRBJ1-1, is GAGVSQTPSNKVTEKGKYVELRCDPISGHTALYWYRQSLGQGPEFLIYFQGTGAADDSGLPNDRFFAVRPEGSVSTLKIQRTERGDSAVYLCASRRNMNTEAFFGQGTRLTVV.

This clone occurred once. The same CDR3 also results from other DNA sequences found in this sample. The CDR3 loop reads CASREGLGGNQPQHF. In DNA form, the CDR3 reads TGTGCCAGCAGGGAGGGGTTAGGGGGCAATCAGCCCCAGCATTTT. This chain uses TRBV2 with TRBJ1-5; D is possibly TRBD1 (5 bases). Trimming left V 6 bases short and J 2 bases short, with 14 bases between. Germline CDR1 and CDR2: SNHLY and FYNNEI. This CDR3 is built from 15 residues.

This clone was observed once. The chain has TRBV19 and TRBJ2-1, with 8 bases identical to TRBD1. The germline V gene encodes CDR1 LNHDA and CDR2 SQIVND (reference sequence). CDR3 length equals 14 residues. The trim removed 6 bases at V and 4 bases at J, leaving 5 bases unmatched. CDR3 nucleotides: TGTGCCAGTAGGCCGGACAGGGTGTACAATGAGCAGTTCTTC. Residues: CASRPDRVYNEQFF.

This chain links TRBV19 with TRBJ1-5; 7 bases map to TRBD1. There are 14 residues in the CDR3. V trimming: 5 bases; J trimming: 2 bases; junction bases outside the gene matches: 3. From germline, CDR1 is LNHDA and CDR2 SQIVND (reference sequence). CDR3 coding DNA: TGTGCCAGTAGTCAGCAGGGGGGCAATCAGCCCCAGCATTTT. Protein: CASSQQGGNQPQHF.

The rearrangement links TRBV4-1 to TRBJ2-7; possible D gene TRBD1, 6 bases. Germline V CDR1 and CDR2: MGHRA, YSYEKL. This CDR3 region has 14 residues. V was cut by 4 bases and J by 0 bases, with 10 bases left in between. Written as DNA, the CDR3 is TGCGCCAGCAGCCTCGGACAGAGCTCCTACGAGCAGTACTTC. This codes for CASSLGQSSYEQYF.

V is TRBV18 and J is TRBJ1-4, with no clear D. Germline V lookup: CDR1 KGHSH, CDR2 LQKENI. V lost 4 bases and J 4 bases, leaving 13 bases between the germline ends. The CDR3 is 15 amino acids. CDR3 sequence (DNA): TGTGCCAGCTCACAGTATCTTGCCGGTAATGAAAAACTGTTTTTT. Encoded protein: CASSQYLAGNEKLFF.

The chain carries TRBV6-1 and TRBJ1-2; D is possibly TRBD1 (6 bases). From germline, CDR1 is MNHNS and CDR2 SASEGT. The CDR3 runs to 14 residues. The V and J ends lost 1 base and 0 bases respectively, with 6 bases between them. The CDR3 reads CASSEGTANYGYTF. The CDR3 region has the DNA TGTGCCAGCAGTGAAGGGACAGCTAACTATGGCTACACCTTC.

The J gene is TRBJ1-4, the V gene TRBV6-2 or TRBV6-3; 8 bases map to TRBD1. CDR1 and CDR2 (germline): MNHEY, SVGEGT. This CDR3 is built from 13 residues. Losses at the gene ends were 6 bases for V and 4 bases for J; bases not matched to a gene: 1. For the CDR3, the DNA is TGTGCCAGCAGCGACAGGGGTAATGAAAAACTGTTTTTT. Encoded protein: CASSDRGNEKLFF.